The 16 T cell receptor beta chains presented below share a single source sample, sequenced in a study of type 1 regulatory T cells (dated by TCRdb to about 2021). Their target antigens are unknown. TCRdb lists the instrument as Illumina MiSeq. TCRdb ran its own pipeline on the public reads, namely fastp trimming at Q25 and MiXCR clone calling, and kept in-frame beta chains. Every CDR3 protein is listed once, alongside the most common genes and DNA of its rows. This sample holds roughly 67,000 distinct CDR3 sequences; around 63% were observed only once. 7% to 9.5% of the sample belongs to the ten largest clones. Sequenced material: cultured T cells, either the whole culture or a sorted T cell fraction (not recorded which). Sample cell subset or site, as interpreted from the label and publication: Tr1-enriched cell product generated in vitro against host alloantigens. The origin of the receptors is a human donor in good health.

The chain combines TRBV20-1 with TRBJ2-3; 8 bases agree with TRBD2. Germline-derived CDR1 and CDR2 are DFQATT and SNEGSKA (reference sequence). This CDR3 has 15 amino acids. V lost 5 bases and J lost 3; bases outside the gene matches: 10. The CDR3 DNA is TGCAGTGCTTTCCCCTGGAGACTAGCGACAGATACGCAGTATTTT. Translation gives CSAFPWRLATDTQYF.

The rearrangement links TRBV7-3 to TRBJ2-3; D is ambiguous. Germline V gene lookup returns CDR1 SGHTA and CDR2 FQGTGA. The V and J ends lost 2 bases and 2 bases respectively, with 8 bases between them. The CDR3 runs 14 residues. In nucleotides, the CDR3 is TGTGCCAGCAGCTTACGGTCTACCACAGATACGCAGTATTTT. This translates into CASSLRSTTDTQYF.

This clonotype appeared a single time. This sequence may be a read error, since a much larger clone differs from it by one base. The CDR3 ends on some other residue instead of the conserved phenylalanine or tryptophan, so this is likely a read error. The chain couples TRBV6-2 or TRBV6-3 to TRBJ2-7; 7 bases agree with TRBD2. Germline values: CDR1 MNHEY, CDR2 SVGEGT. The CDR3 runs to 15 residues. Trimming took 7 bases from V and 4 from J; bases not matched to a gene: 13. CDR3 amino acids: CASKRDSINGYEQYL. The CDR3 DNA follows: TGTGCCAGCAAGCGGGACTCAATCAACGGGTACGAGCAGTACCTC.

In this sample, this clonotype turned up once. This chain links TRBV20-1 with TRBJ1-1, with a tentative D call TRBD1 (5 bases). The CDR3 is made up of 16 amino acids. V was shortened by 0 bases and J by 0 bases, with 14 bases between the two germline ends. In germline, CDR1 is DFQATT, CDR2 SNEGSKA (reference sequence). CDR3 bases: TGCAGTGCTAGAGATTGGGGGGGGATTATGAACACTGAAGCTTTCTTT. It encodes CSARDWGGIMNTEAFF.

The chain is built from TRBV7-2 and TRBJ1-1; possible D gene TRBD1, 5 bases. This CDR3 is 14 amino acids long. With 2 bases removed from V and 7 bases from J, the gap between germline ends came to 14 bases. Germline V CDR1 and CDR2: SGHTA, FQGNSA. This chain's CDR3 is CASSLMIGGIEAFF. CDR3 nucleotide sequence: TGTGCCAGCAGCTTAATGATCGGGGGTATTGAAGCTTTCTTT. Filled out from reference TRBV7-2 and TRBJ1-1, the complete variable domain reads GAGVSQSPSNKVTEKGKDVELRCDPISGHTALYWYRQSLGQGLEFLIYFQGNSAPDKSGLPSDRFSAERTGGSVSTLTIQRTQQEDSAVYLCASSLMIGGIEAFFGQGTRLTVV.

The chain recombines TRBV7-2 with TRBJ2-3, with TRBD2 matching over 8 bases. The germline gives CDR1 SGHTA, CDR2 FQGNSA. The CDR3 contains 19 residues. Unmatched junction bases numbered 18, after V lost 5 bases and J lost 2 bases. CDR3 in DNA: TGTGCCAGCAGCCCCTACCCCGTTGGTTTAGCGGGAAACACAGATACGCAGTATTTT. Its translation is CASSPYPVGLAGNTDTQYF.

The chain is built from TRBV6-6 and TRBJ2-3; possible D gene TRBD2, 6 bases. This CDR3 is built from 15 residues. Trimming cost V 1 base and J 6 bases, with 14 bases left between them. Germline CDR1 and CDR2: MNHNY and SVGAGI (reference sequence). The CDR3 sequence is CASSYLSLASDTQYF. The CDR3 region has the DNA TGTGCCAGCAGTTACTTGAGCCTAGCGTCGGATACGCAGTATTTT.

The V and J genes are TRBV12-3 or TRBV12-4 and TRBJ2-5; D gene ambiguous. The V gene lost 1 base and the J gene lost 4 bases, with 10 bases spanning the gap. This CDR3 is built from 14 residues. The CDR3 DNA sequence: TGTGCCAGCAGTTTAGAGGCGGTGGCAGAGACCCAGTACTTC. Translating gives CASSLEAVAETQYF.

V usage is TRBV5-5 and J usage is TRBJ2-6, with D uncertain. The V gene's germline CDR1 is SGHKS and CDR2 YYEKEE (reference sequence). CDR3 length: 16 amino acids. Deletions cut 0 bases from V and 2 bases from J, with 9 bases between. The CDR3 loop reads CASSLDSGAGANVLTF. The CDR3 DNA reads TGTGCCAGCAGCTTGGACTCGGGTGCTGGGGCCAACGTCCTGACTTTC.

The chain is built from TRBV11-2 and TRBJ2-5, with D possibly matching TRBD2 (6 bases). Trimming took 4 bases from V and 2 from J, leaving 11 bases between them. This CDR3 comprises 14 residues. Germline assignment: CDR1 SGHAT and CDR2 FQNNGV. The CDR3 protein is CASSYRRGQETQYF. The CDR3 DNA sequence: TGTGCCAGCAGCTACCGCCGGGGGCAAGAGACCCAGTACTTC.

The CDR3 DNA reads as TGCGCCAGCAAGAAGCTCGCAGGGACAGGCATGAATGAGCAGTTCTTC. It translates to CASKKLAGTGMNEQFF. V and J are TRBV5-1 and TRBJ2-1; 8 bases match TRBD1. The length of the CDR3 is 16 residues. Trimming at V came to 6 bases and at J to 7 bases, leaving 15 bases not matched to a gene. CDR1 is SGHRS and CDR2 is YFSETQ in the germline V gene. Based on the CDR3 plus reference TRBV5-1 and TRBJ2-1, the full variable domain is KAGVTQTPRYLIKTRGQQVTLSCSPISGHRSVSWYQQTPGQGLQFLFEYFSETQRNKGNFPGRFSGRQFSNSRSEMNVSTLELGDSALYLCASKKLAGTGMNEQFFGPGTRLTVL.

V usage is TRBV6-5 and J usage is TRBJ2-1, with D uncertain. The V gene's germline CDR1 is MNHEY and CDR2 SVGAGI. CDR3 length equals 13 residues. With 5 bases removed from V and 9 bases from J, the gap between germline ends came to 14 bases. The CDR3 protein is CASSAVGIGEQFF. CDR3 bases: TGTGCCAGCAGTGCGGTGGGTATCGGTGAGCAGTTCTTC.

The gene calls are TRBV27 and TRBJ2-7; D gene unclear. The CDR3 contains 10 residues. From germline, CDR1 is MNHEY and CDR2 SMNVEV (reference sequence). V dropped 10 bases and J dropped 7 bases, with 11 bases sitting between them. In nucleotides, the CDR3 is TGTGCCATCCTCCCGTGTGAGCAGTACTTC. It yields the protein CAILPCEQYF.

V usage is TRBV23-1 and J usage is TRBJ2-5; D is perhaps TRBD1 or TRBD2 (5 bases each). TRBV23-1 is flagged as an ORF with uncertain function. This CDR3 has 14 residues. The germline V and J ends were trimmed by 2 bases and 5 bases, with 12 bases remaining between them. The CDR3 loop is CASSQPPGQETQYF. The CDR3, as DNA: TGCGCCAGCAGTCAACCGCCGGGGCAGGAGACCCAGTACTTC.

V and J are TRBV5-1 and TRBJ2-1; D is perhaps TRBD1 (6 bases). Deletions cut 0 bases from V and 5 bases from J, with 9 bases between. Germline values: CDR1 SGHRS, CDR2 YFSETQ. The CDR3 consists of 14 residues. The CDR3 DNA reads TGCGCCAGCAGCTTGGCGGCAGGGGACAATGAGCAGTTCTTC. Translation: CASSLAAGDNEQFF.

The chain carries TRBV6-1 and TRBJ1-5, with D unresolved. CDR1 is MNHNS, CDR2 SASEGT, per germline. This CDR3 is 13 amino acids long. The V end was cut by 7 bases, the J end by 3 bases, with 10 bases between. CDR3 sequence (DNA): TGTGCCAGCACGAGGGAGGTCAATCAGCCCCAGCATTTT. Protein sequence: CASTREVNQPQHF.